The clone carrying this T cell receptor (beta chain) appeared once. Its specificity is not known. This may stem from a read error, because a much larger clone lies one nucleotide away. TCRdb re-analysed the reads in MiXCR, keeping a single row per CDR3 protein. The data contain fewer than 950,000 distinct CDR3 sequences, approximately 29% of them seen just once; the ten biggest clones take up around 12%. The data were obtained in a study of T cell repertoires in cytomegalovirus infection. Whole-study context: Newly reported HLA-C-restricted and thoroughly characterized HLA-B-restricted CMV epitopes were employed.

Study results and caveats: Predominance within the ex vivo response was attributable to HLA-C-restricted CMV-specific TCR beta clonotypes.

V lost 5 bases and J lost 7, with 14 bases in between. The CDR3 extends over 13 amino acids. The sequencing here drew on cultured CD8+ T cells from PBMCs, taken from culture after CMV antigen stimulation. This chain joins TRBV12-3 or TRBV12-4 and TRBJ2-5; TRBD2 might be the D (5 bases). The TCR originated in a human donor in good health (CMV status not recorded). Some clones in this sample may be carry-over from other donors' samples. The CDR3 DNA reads TGTGCCAGCAGTGAAGGACTCATAGGGACCCAGTACTTC. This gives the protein CASSEGLIGTQYF.